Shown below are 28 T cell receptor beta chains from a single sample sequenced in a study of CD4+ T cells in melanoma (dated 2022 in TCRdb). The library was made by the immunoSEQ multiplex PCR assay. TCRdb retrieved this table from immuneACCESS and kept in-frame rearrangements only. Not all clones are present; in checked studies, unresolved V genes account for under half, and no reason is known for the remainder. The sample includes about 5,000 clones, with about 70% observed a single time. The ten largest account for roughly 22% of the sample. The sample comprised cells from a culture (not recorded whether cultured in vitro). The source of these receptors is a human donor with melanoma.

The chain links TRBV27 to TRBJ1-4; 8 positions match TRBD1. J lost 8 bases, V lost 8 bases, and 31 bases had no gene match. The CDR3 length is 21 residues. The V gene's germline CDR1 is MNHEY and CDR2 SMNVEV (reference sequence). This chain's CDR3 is CASGPFFMTRDRPQVGEKLFF. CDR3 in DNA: TGTGCCAGCGGACCCTTTTTTATGACCCGGGACAGGCCCCAAGTTGGGGAAAAACTGTTTTTT.

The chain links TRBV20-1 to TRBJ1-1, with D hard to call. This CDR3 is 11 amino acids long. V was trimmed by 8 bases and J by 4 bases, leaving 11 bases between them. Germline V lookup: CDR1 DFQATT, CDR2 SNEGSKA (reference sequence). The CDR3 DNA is TGCAGTTTTTTTAGCGGCACTGAAGCTTTCTTT. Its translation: CSFFSGTEAFF.

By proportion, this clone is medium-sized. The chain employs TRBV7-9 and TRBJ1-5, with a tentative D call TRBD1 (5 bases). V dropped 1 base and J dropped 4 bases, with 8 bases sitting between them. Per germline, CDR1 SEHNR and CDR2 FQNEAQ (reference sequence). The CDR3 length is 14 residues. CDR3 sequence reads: CASSLVGENQPQHF. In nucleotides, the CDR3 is TGTGCCAGCAGCTTAGTGGGGGAGAATCAGCCCCAGCATTTT.

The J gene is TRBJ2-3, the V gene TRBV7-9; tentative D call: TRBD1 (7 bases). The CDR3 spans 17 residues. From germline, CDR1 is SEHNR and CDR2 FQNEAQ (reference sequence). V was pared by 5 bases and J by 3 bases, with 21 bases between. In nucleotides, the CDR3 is TGTGCCAGCAGCAACGAGGAGACAGGGAGGAGAACAGATACGCAGTATTTT. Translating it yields CASSNEETGRRTDTQYF.

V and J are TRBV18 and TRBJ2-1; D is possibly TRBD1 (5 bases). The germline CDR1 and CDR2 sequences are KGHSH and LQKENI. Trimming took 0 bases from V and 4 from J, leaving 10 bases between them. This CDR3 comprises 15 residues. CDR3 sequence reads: CASSPPARAYNEQFF. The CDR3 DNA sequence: TGTGCCAGCTCACCACCGGCCAGGGCATACAATGAGCAGTTCTTC. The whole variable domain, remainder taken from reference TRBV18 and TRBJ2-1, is NAGVMQNPRHLVRRRGQEARLRCSPMKGHSHVYWYRQLPEEGLKFMVYLQKENIIDESGMPKERFSAEFPKEGPSILRIQQVVRGDSAAYFCASSPPARAYNEQFFGPGTRLTVL.

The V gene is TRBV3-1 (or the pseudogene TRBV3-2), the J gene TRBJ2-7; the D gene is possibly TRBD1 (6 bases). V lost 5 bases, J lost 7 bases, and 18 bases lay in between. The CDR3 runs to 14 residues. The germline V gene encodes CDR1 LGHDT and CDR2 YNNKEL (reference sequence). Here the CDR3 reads CASSNRDTHEEQYF. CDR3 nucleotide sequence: TGTGCCAGCAGCAACCGGGACACCCATGAGGAGCAGTACTTC.

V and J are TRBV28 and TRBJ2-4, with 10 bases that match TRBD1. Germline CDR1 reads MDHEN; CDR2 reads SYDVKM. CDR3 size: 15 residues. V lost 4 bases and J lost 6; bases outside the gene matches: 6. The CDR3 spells CASSSPGQGLNIQYF. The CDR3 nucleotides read TGTGCCAGCAGTTCTCCGGGACAGGGGTTAAACATTCAGTACTTC. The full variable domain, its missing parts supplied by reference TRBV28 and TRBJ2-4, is DVKVTQSSRYLVKRTGEKVFLECVQDMDHENMFWYRQDPGLGLRLIYFSYDVKMKEKGDIPEGYSVSREKKERFSLILESASTNQTSMYLCASSSPGQGLNIQYFGAGTRLSVL.

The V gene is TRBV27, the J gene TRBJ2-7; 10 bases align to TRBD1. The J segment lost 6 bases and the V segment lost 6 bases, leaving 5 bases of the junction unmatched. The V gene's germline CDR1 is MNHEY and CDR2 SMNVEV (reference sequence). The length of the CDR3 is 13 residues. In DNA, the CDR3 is TGTGCCAGCAGCACCGGGACAGGGGTCGAGCAGTACTTC. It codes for CASSTGTGVEQYF.

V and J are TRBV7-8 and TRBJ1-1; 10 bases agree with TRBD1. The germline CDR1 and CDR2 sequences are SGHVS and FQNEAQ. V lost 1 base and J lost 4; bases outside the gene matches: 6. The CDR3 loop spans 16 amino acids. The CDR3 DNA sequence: TGTGCCAGCAGCTTAGAAGGGACAGGGGCGCCCACTGAAGCTTTCTTT. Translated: CASSLEGTGAPTEAFF.

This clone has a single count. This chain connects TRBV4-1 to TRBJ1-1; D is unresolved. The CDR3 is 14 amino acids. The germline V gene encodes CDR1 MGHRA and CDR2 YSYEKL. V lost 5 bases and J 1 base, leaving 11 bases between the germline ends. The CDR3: CASSFRTENTEAFF. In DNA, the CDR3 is TGCGCCAGCAGCTTCCGAACAGAGAACACTGAAGCTTTCTTT.

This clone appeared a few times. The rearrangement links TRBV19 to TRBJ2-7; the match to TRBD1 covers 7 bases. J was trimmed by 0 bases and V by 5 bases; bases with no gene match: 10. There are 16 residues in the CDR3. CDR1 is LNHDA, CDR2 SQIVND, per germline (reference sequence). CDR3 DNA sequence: TGTGCCAGTAGTCCGTGGGGACAGCTAAGCTCCTACGAGCAGTACTTC. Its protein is CASSPWGQLSSYEQYF.

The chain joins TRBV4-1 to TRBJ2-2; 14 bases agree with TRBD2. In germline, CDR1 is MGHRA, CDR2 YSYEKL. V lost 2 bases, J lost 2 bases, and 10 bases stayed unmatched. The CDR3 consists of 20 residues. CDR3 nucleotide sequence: TGCGCCAGCAGCCAACGGACTAGCGGGGGGCTTTACTATAACACCGGGGAGCTGTTTTTT. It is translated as CASSQRTSGGLYYNTGELFF.

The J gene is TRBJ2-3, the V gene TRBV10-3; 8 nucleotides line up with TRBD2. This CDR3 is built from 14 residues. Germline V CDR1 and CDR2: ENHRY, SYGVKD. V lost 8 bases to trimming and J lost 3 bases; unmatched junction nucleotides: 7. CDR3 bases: TGTGCCATCCAGGGTCGACTAGCGACAGATACGCAGTATTTT. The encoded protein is CAIQGRLATDTQYF.

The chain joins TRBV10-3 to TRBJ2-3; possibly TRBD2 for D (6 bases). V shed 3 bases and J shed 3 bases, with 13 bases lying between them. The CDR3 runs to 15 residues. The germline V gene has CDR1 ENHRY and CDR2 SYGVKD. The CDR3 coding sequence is TGTGCCATCAGTGAACGGGGGACCGGGACAGATACGCAGTATTTT. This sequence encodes CAISERGTGTDTQYF.

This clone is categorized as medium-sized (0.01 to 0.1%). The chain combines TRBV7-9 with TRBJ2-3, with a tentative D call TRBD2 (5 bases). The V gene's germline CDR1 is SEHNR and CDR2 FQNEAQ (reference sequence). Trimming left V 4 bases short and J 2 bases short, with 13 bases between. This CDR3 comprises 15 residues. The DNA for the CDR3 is TGTGCCAGCAGCTCATCGACGGGAAACACAGATACGCAGTATTTT. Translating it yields CASSSSTGNTDTQYF.

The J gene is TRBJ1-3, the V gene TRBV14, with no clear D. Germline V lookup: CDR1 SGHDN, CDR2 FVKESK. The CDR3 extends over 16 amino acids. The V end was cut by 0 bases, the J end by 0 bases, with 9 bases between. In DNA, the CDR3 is TGTGCCAGCAGCCAAGATAGGCCCATCTCTGGAAACACCATATATTTT. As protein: CASSQDRPISGNTIYF.

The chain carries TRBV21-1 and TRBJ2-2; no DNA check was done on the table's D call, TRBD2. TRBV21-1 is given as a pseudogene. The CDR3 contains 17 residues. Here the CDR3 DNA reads TGTGCCAGCAGCAAAACAGATAGCGGGGGGTTGGGCGGGGAGCTGTTTTTT. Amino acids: CASSKTDSGGLGGELFF.

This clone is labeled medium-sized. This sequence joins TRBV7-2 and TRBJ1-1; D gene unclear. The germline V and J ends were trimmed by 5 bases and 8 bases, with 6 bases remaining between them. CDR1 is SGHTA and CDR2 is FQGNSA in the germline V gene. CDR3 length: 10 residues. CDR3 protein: CASSPPEAFF. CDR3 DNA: TGTGCCAGCAGCCCCCCAGAAGCTTTCTTT. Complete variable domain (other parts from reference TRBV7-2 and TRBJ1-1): GAGVSQSPSNKVTEKGKDVELRCDPISGHTALYWYRQSLGQGLEFLIYFQGNSAPDKSGLPSDRFSAERTGGSVSTLTIQRTQQEDSAVYLCASSPPEAFFGQGTRLTVV.

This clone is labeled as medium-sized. As DNA, the CDR3 is TGTGCCAGCAGCCCGCGTGAACTACAGGGTAGAAGGGGCTACACCTTC. Amino acid sequence: CASSPRELQGRRGYTF. The chain carries TRBV7-9 and TRBJ1-2, with a weak D call TRBD1 (6 bases). From germline, CDR1 is SEHNR and CDR2 FQNEAQ (reference sequence). Trimming cost V 5 bases and J 8 bases, with 24 bases left between them. The CDR3 loop spans 16 amino acids.

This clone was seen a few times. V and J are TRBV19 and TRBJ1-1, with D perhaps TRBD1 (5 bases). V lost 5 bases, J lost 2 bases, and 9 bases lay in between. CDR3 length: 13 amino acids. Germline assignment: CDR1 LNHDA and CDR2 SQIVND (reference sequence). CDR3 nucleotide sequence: TGTGCCAGTAGTGTACAGGTAAACACTGAAGCTTTCTTT. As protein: CASSVQVNTEAFF.

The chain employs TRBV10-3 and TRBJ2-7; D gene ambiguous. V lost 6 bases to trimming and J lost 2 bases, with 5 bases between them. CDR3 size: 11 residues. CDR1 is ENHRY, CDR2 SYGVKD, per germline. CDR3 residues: CAIRQTYEQYF. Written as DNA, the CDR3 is TGTGCCATCAGGCAGACCTACGAGCAGTACTTC.

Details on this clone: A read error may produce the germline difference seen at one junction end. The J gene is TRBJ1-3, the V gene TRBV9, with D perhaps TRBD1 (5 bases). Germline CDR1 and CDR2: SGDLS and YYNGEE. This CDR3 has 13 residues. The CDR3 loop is CASNSRDGWHHIF. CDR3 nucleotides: TGTGCCAGCAACTCTAGGGACGGGTGGCACCATATATTT.

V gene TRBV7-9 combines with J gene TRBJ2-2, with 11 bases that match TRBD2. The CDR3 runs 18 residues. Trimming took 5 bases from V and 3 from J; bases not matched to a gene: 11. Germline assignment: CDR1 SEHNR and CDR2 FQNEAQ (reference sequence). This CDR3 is CASSLPFLAGGHTGELFF. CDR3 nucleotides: TGTGCCAGCAGCCTCCCTTTCCTAGCGGGGGGCCACACCGGGGAGCTGTTTTTT.

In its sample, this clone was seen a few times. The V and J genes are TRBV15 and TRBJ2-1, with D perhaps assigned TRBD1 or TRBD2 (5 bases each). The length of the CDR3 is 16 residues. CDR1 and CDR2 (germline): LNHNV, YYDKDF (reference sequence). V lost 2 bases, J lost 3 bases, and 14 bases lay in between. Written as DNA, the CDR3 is TGTGCCACCAGCAGAACCCTCGGGGCCCTCTACAATGAGCAGTTCTTC. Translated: CATSRTLGALYNEQFF.

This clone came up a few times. The CDR3 loop reads CATSRDQGGSGGAKETQYF. As DNA, the CDR3 is TGTGCCACCAGCAGAGATCAAGGAGGTAGCGGGGGGGCAAAGGAGACCCAGTACTTC. The rearrangement joins TRBV15 to TRBJ2-5, with 11 bases identical to TRBD2. The V gene's germline CDR1 is LNHNV and CDR2 YYDKDF (reference sequence). This CDR3 spans 19 amino acids. V lost 0 bases and J lost 5; bases outside the gene matches: 14.

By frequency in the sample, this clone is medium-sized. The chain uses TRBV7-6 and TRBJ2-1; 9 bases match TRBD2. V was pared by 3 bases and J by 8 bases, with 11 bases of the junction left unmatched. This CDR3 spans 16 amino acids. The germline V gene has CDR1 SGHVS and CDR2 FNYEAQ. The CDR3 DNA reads TGTGCCAGCAGCTTCGGCGCGGGGGGGACTGGGGATGAGCAGTTCTTC. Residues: CASSFGAGGTGDEQFF.

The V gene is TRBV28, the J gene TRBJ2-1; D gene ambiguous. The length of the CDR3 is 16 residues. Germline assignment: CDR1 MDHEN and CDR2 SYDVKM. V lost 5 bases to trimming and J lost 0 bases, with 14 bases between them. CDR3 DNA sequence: TGTGCCAGCAGTGCACAAATAACGAGCTCCTACAATGAGCAGTTCTTC. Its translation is CASSAQITSSYNEQFF.

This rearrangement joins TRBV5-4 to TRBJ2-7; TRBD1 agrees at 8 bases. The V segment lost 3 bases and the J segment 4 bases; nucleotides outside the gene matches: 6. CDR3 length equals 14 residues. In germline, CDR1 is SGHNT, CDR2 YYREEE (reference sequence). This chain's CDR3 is CASSSRTGIYEQYF. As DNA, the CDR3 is TGTGCCAGCAGCTCCCGGACAGGGATTTACGAGCAGTACTTC.